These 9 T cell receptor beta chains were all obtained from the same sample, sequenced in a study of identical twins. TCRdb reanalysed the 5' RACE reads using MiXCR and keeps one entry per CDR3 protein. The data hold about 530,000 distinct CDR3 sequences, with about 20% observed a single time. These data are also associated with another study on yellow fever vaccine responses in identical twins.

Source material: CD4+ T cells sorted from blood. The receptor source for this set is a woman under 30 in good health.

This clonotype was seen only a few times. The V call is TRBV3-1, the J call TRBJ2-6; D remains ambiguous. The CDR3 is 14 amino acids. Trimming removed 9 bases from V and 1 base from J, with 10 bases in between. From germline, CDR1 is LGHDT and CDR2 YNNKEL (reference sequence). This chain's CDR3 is CASGVDSGANVLTF. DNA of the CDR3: TGTGCCAGTGGGGTAGATTCTGGGGCCAACGTCCTGACTTTC.

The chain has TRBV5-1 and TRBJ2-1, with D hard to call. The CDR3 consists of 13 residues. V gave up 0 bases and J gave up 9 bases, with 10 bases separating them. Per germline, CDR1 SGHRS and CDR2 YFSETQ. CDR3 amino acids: CASSLEVSGEQFF. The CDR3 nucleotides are TGCGCCAGCAGCTTGGAAGTGAGTGGTGAGCAGTTCTTC.

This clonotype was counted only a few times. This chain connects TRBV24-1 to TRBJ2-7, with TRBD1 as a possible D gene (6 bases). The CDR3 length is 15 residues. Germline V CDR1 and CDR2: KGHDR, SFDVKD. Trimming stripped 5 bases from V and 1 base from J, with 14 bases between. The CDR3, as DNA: TGTGCCACCAGTGCACCGTCACAGGGATCCTACGAGCAGTACTTC. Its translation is CATSAPSQGSYEQYF.

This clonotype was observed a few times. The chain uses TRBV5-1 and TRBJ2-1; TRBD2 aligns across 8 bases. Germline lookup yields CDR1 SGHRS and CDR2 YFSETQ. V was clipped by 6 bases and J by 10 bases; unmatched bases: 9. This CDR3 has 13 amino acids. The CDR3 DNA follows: TGCGCCAGCACCGGGACTAGGAGAGGGGAGCAGTTCTTC. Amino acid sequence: CASTGTRRGEQFF. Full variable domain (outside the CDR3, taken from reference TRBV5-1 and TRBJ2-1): KAGVTQTPRYLIKTRGQQVTLSCSPISGHRSVSWYQQTPGQGLQFLFEYFSETQRNKGNFPGRFSGRQFSNSRSEMNVSTLELGDSALYLCASTGTRRGEQFFGPGTRLTVL.

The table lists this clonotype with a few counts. Here the CDR3 DNA reads TGTGCCACCAGTGATGACACAGGGTTGGGCTACACCTTC. Protein: CATSDDTGLGYTF. J is TRBJ1-2 and V is TRBV24-1, with D possibly matching TRBD1 (6 bases). This CDR3 has 13 amino acids. Germline assignment: CDR1 KGHDR and CDR2 SFDVKD. Trimming shortened V by 3 bases and J by 8 bases, and 12 bases separated the two germline ends.

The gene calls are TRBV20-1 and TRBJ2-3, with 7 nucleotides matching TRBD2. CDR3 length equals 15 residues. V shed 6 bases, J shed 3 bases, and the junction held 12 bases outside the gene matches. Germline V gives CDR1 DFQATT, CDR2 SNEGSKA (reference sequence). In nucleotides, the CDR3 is TGCAGTGCCACGAGTCGGGGGGTTGGAACAGATACGCAGTATTTT. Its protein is CSATSRGVGTDTQYF.

CDR3 sequence: CATTDRLTDTQYF. CDR3 DNA: TGTGCCACCACCGACAGGCTTACAGATACGCAGTATTTT. The rearrangement links TRBV24-1 to TRBJ2-3, with TRBD1 as a possible D gene (6 bases). The CDR3 totals 13 residues. In germline, CDR1 is KGHDR, CDR2 SFDVKD. V was cut by 8 bases and J by 3 bases, with 11 bases left in between.

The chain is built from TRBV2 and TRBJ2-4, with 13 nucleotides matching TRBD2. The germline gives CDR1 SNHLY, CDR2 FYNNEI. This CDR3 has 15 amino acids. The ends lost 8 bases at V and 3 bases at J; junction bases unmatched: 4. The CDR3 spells CASGGTSGVKNIQYF. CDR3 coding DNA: TGTGCCAGCGGCGGGACTAGCGGGGTCAAAAACATTCAGTACTTC.

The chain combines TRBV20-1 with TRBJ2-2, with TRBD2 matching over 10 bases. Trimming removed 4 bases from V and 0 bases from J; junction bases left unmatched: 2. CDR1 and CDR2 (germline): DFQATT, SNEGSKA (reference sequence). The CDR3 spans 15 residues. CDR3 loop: CSAKSGGANTGELFF. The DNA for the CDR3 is TGCAGTGCTAAAAGCGGGGGGGCGAACACCGGGGAGCTGTTTTTT.